Presented here are 26 T cell receptor beta chains from one specimen sequenced in a study of blood T cell repertoires in COVID-19. Clones were read by immunoSEQ multiplex PCR, and TCRdb kept only the in-frame ones, dropping some. The sample consists of hundreds of thousands of clones, over 70% of them appearing once. Input material: peripheral blood. The receptors come from a woman of 80 years or more with acute or convalescent COVID-19.

The CDR3, as DNA: TGTGCCAGCAGCCAACGTGGACAGGCGCCTACGCAGTATTTT. Its protein product is CASSQRGQAPTQYF. The genes are TRBV6-2 or TRBV6-3 and TRBJ2-3; 7 nucleotides agree with TRBD1. The V gene's germline CDR1 is MNHEY and CDR2 SVGEGT. The CDR3 contains 14 residues. After removal of 6 bases from V and 8 bases from J, the junction contained 11 bases not matched to a gene.

This clone has just a few counts. V usage is TRBV19 and J usage is TRBJ1-6, with 12 bases lining up with TRBD1. J lost 10 bases, V lost 4 bases, and 8 bases had no gene match. The CDR3 spans 16 residues. Germline V gene lookup returns CDR1 LNHDA and CDR2 SQIVND (reference sequence). The chain's CDR3 is CASSTGQGAGRSPLHF. The CDR3 nucleotides are TGTGCCAGTAGTACGGGACAGGGGGCTGGAAGATCACCCCTCCACTTT. Full variable domain (outside the CDR3, taken from reference TRBV19 and TRBJ1-6): DGGITQSPKYLFRKEGQNVTLSCEQNLNHDAMYWYRQDPGQGLRLIYYSQIVNDFQKGDIAEGYSVSREKKESFPLTVTSAQKNPTAFYLCASSTGQGAGRSPLHFGNGTRLTVT.

The chain carries TRBV15 and TRBJ1-2; 9 bases line up with TRBD1. Germline CDR1 LNHNV, CDR2 YYDKDF (reference sequence). The CDR3 has 17 residues. V shed 1 base and J 0 bases; nucleotides not matched to a gene: 6. For the CDR3, the DNA is TGTGCCACCAGCAGAGGGGGACAGGGAGCAACTAACTATGGCTACACCTTC. This gives the protein CATSRGGQGATNYGYTF.

The V and J genes are TRBV6-6 and TRBJ2-1; 10 nucleotides agree with TRBD2. The CDR3 loop spans 13 amino acids. Germline CDR1 is MNHNY and CDR2 is SVGAGI (reference sequence). The J segment lost 9 bases and the V segment lost 4 bases, leaving 3 bases of the junction unmatched. CDR3 DNA sequence: TGTGCCAGCAGTTCTAGCGGGAGCATTGAGCAGTTCTTC. Translated: CASSSSGSIEQFF.

CDR3 loop: CASSLNTQTDTQYF. CDR3 DNA: TGCGCCAGCAGCCTCAATACACAGACGGATACGCAGTATTTT. The V gene is TRBV5-1, the J gene TRBJ2-3; no reliable D call. The germline CDR1 and CDR2 sequences are SGHRS and YFSETQ. The germline V and J ends were trimmed by 4 bases and 6 bases, with 15 bases remaining between them. CDR3 length equals 14 residues. The full variable domain, with the rest looked up from reference TRBV5-1 and TRBJ2-3, is KAGVTQTPRYLIKTRGQQVTLSCSPISGHRSVSWYQQTPGQGLQFLFEYFSETQRNKGNFPGRFSGRQFSNSRSEMNVSTLELGDSALYLCASSLNTQTDTQYFGPGTRLTVL.

This sequence joins TRBV7-9 and TRBJ1-3; weak D call: TRBD1 (5 bases). The CDR3 contains 14 residues. Germline CDR1 and CDR2: SEHNR and FQNEAQ (reference sequence). V was cut by 1 base and J by 7 bases, with 11 bases left in between. The CDR3 coding sequence is TGTGCCAGCAGCTTAGGACAGAGCGTGAACACCATATATTTT. The encoded protein is CASSLGQSVNTIYF.

The chain is built from TRBV3-1 (or the pseudogene TRBV3-2) and TRBJ1-2; D remains unclear. The V gene's germline CDR1 is LGHDT and CDR2 YNNKEL (reference sequence). The CDR3 spans 14 residues. V lost 4 bases and J 5 bases, leaving 14 bases between the germline ends. CDR3 in DNA: TGTGCCAGCAGCCCAGGCACAGAACAGTATGGCTACACCTTC. Its translation is CASSPGTEQYGYTF.

The V and J genes are TRBV18 and TRBJ2-2, with 7 bases identical to TRBD1. Germline loops: CDR1 KGHSH, CDR2 LQKENI. The CDR3 runs 17 residues. V gave up 2 bases and J gave up 11 bases; unmatched junction bases: 17. DNA for the CDR3: TGTGCCAGCTCACCAAGACAGGGTGCTACGGGGTCAGGAGAGCTGTTTTTT. It translates to CASSPRQGATGSGELFF.

The CDR3, as DNA: TGCAGTGCCAGTGCCAGGTCTGGAAGGAGGAAAGAGACCCAGTACTTC. Translating gives CSASARSGRRKETQYF. The genes are TRBV20-1 and TRBJ2-5; perhaps TRBD2 as D (5 bases). Germline assignment: CDR1 DFQATT and CDR2 SNEGSKA (reference sequence). Trimming stripped 6 bases from V and 3 bases from J, with 23 bases between. This CDR3 is built from 16 residues.

The V and J genes are TRBV7-9 and TRBJ1-1; no clear D gene. The V end was cut by 1 base, the J end by 4 bases, with 7 bases between. From germline, CDR1 is SEHNR and CDR2 FQNEAQ (reference sequence). This CDR3 spans 13 amino acids. CDR3 DNA sequence: TGTGCCAGCAGCTTAGACCCCAGCACTGAAGCTTTCTTT. Amino acids: CASSLDPSTEAFF.

The chain combines TRBV19 with TRBJ1-3; D not certain. Trimming stripped 3 bases from V and 0 bases from J, with 6 bases between. Per germline, CDR1 LNHDA and CDR2 SQIVND (reference sequence). There are 14 residues in the CDR3. The chain's CDR3 is CASSIQRSGNTIYF. In nucleotides, the CDR3 is TGTGCCAGTAGTATCCAGCGCTCTGGAAACACCATATATTTT.

This chain links TRBV14 with TRBJ1-4; D may be TRBD1 (5 bases). This CDR3 has 17 residues. V lost 5 bases, J lost 8 bases, and 24 bases lay in between. Germline assignment: CDR1 SGHDN and CDR2 FVKESK. The CDR3 protein is CASSTIVTAGYREKLFF. Here the CDR3 DNA reads TGTGCCAGCAGCACCATCGTAACGGCAGGGTACCGAGAAAAACTGTTTTTT. Drawing the rest from reference TRBV14 and TRBJ1-4, the complete variable domain is EAGVTQFPSHSVIEKGQTVTLRCDPISGHDNLYWYRRVMGKEIKFLLHFVKESKQDESGMPNNRFLAERTGGTYSTLKVQPAELEDSGVYFCASSTIVTAGYREKLFFGSGTQLSVL.

This clone was recorded only once. The rearrangement uses TRBV7-2 and TRBJ2-5; 7 nucleotides line up with TRBD1. V trimming: 7 bases; J trimming: 5 bases; junction bases outside the gene matches: 13. The CDR3 is made up of 15 amino acids. CDR1 is SGHTA and CDR2 is FQGNSA in the germline V gene. The CDR3 protein is CASNRQGGEWETQYF. CDR3 coding DNA: TGTGCCAGCAACAGACAAGGGGGCGAGTGGGAGACCCAGTACTTC. The full variable domain, in which reference TRBV7-2 and TRBJ2-5 provide the parts outside the CDR3, is GAGVSQSPSNKVTEKGKDVELRCDPISGHTALYWYRQSLGQGLEFLIYFQGNSAPDKSGLPSDRFSAERTGGSVSTLTIQRTQQEDSAVYLCASNRQGGEWETQYFGPGTRLLVL.

CDR3 DNA sequence: TGTGCCAGCAGCGTACAGGGGAACTATGGCTACACCTTC. Amino acid sequence: CASSVQGNYGYTF. The rearrangement joins TRBV5-4 to TRBJ1-2, with TRBD1 matching 7 bases. Germline V gene data show CDR1 as SGHNT and CDR2 as YYREEE (reference sequence). There are 13 residues in the CDR3. The V and J ends lost 4 bases and 2 bases, in that order; junction bases with no gene match: 2.

This chain joins TRBV5-5 and TRBJ2-1; TRBD1 matches at 9 bases. The CDR3 is 15 amino acids. The J segment lost 2 bases and the V segment lost 4 bases, leaving 4 bases of the junction unmatched. In germline, CDR1 is SGHKS, CDR2 YYEKEE (reference sequence). The CDR3: CASSPGTGTYNEQFF. The CDR3, as DNA: TGTGCCAGCAGCCCAGGGACAGGGACCTACAATGAGCAGTTCTTC.

The V call is TRBV19, the J call TRBJ1-3; D may be TRBD1 (6 bases). Trimming pared 6 bases from V and 0 bases from J, leaving 12 bases between. There are 15 residues in the CDR3. CDR1 and CDR2 (germline): LNHDA, SQIVND (reference sequence). CDR3 loop: CASRRDNYSGNTIYF. CDR3 DNA: TGTGCCAGTAGGAGGGACAACTACTCTGGAAACACCATATATTTT.

This CDR3 reads CASSQTTGTSGRAYEQYF. The CDR3 nucleotides read TGTGCCAGCAGCCAGACCACCGGGACTAGCGGGAGGGCCTACGAGCAGTACTTC. J is TRBJ2-7 and V is TRBV3-1 (or the pseudogene TRBV3-2), with 16 bases lining up with TRBD2. The CDR3 consists of 18 residues. Germline CDR1 and CDR2: LGHDT and YNNKEL (reference sequence). The V and J ends lost 3 bases and 2 bases, in that order; junction bases with no gene match: 7.

This chain joins TRBV5-1 and TRBJ1-2, with TRBD1 identical over 8 bases. The CDR3 contains 14 residues. CDR1 is SGHRS, CDR2 YFSETQ, per germline. The junction had 3 bases not matched to a gene; V was cut back by 4 bases and J by 1 base. The CDR3 DNA follows: TGCGCCAGCAGCAGGGACAGGAGTAACTATGGCTACACCTTC. Protein: CASSRDRSNYGYTF.

The sample holds a few counts of this clone. V gene TRBV3-1 (or the pseudogene TRBV3-2) combines with J gene TRBJ2-2; D remains ambiguous. CDR3 length: 15 residues. Germline V gene lookup returns CDR1 LGHDT and CDR2 YNNKEL (reference sequence). V lost 3 bases to trimming and J lost 5 bases, with 13 bases between them. Written as DNA, the CDR3 is TGTGCCAGCAGCCAGAGGCCCCCGCGGACCGGGGAGCTGTTTTTT. This encodes CASSQRPPRTGELFF.

In this sample, this clone turned up a few times. The chain couples TRBV10-1 to TRBJ2-2; 10 nucleotides match TRBD2. CDR1 and CDR2 from the germline V gene are WNHNN and SYGVQD (reference sequence). The CDR3 consists of 17 residues. The V segment lost 2 bases and the J segment 4 bases; nucleotides outside the gene matches: 7. This CDR3 is CASSEPLAGAVTGELFF. Here the CDR3 DNA reads TGCGCCAGCAGTGAGCCGCTAGCGGGAGCGGTCACCGGGGAGCTGTTTTTT.

The CDR3: CASSPKRGFGDEQFF. In DNA, the CDR3 is TGTGCCAGCAGTCCGAAGCGGGGGTTTGGGGATGAGCAGTTCTTC. The V gene is TRBV27, the J gene TRBJ2-1; 8 bases match TRBD2. The CDR3 spans 15 residues. The V gene's germline CDR1 is MNHEY and CDR2 SMNVEV (reference sequence). Trimming removed 5 bases from V and 8 bases from J; junction bases left unmatched: 11.

The chain links TRBV6-5 to TRBJ2-5; 7 bases agree with TRBD2. Unmatched junction bases numbered 11, after V lost 8 bases and J lost 5 bases. Germline V gene lookup returns CDR1 MNHEY and CDR2 SVGAGI. The length of the CDR3 is 14 residues. CDR3 DNA sequence: TGTGCCAGCCGGGGGGTAAGCTGGGACGAGACCCAGTACTTC. The encoded protein is CASRGVSWDETQYF.

In this sample, this clone turned up once. The V gene is TRBV5-4, the J gene TRBJ2-1; TRBD2 agrees at 10 bases. V lost 4 bases, J lost 4 bases, and 8 bases stayed unmatched. CDR3 length: 16 residues. Germline-derived CDR1 and CDR2 are SGHNT and YYREEE (reference sequence). CDR3 region: CASSRSGAGGYNEQFF. The CDR3 DNA follows: TGTGCCAGCAGCCGTTCGGGAGCGGGGGGGTACAATGAGCAGTTCTTC.

The chain uses TRBV6-1 and TRBJ1-1, with D possibly TRBD1 on 6 matching bases. The CDR3 spans 13 residues. V lost 1 base to trimming and J lost 6 bases, with 9 bases between them. Germline V gene sequence: CDR1 MNHNS, CDR2 SASEGT. The CDR3 loop reads CASSEVRGAEAFF. The CDR3 bases are TGTGCCAGCAGTGAAGTCAGGGGTGCTGAAGCTTTCTTT.

Comment on this clone: This sample also contains other DNA sequences that code for the same CDR3. This chain connects TRBV5-4 to TRBJ2-2; 7 bases agree with TRBD1. CDR3 length equals 15 residues. Losses at the gene ends were 0 bases for V and 6 bases for J; bases not matched to a gene: 5. CDR1 and CDR2 from the germline V gene are SGHNT and YYREEE (reference sequence). CDR3 DNA sequence: TGTGCCAGCAGCTTGGAGGGGGCTAAGGCCGGGGAGCTGTTTTTT. This sequence encodes CASSLEGAKAGELFF.

V and J are TRBV19 and TRBJ1-6, with D hard to call. Per the germline V gene, CDR1 is LNHDA and CDR2 is SQIVND (reference sequence). Deletions cut 5 bases from V and 0 bases from J, with 11 bases between. The CDR3 totals 16 residues. The CDR3: CASSETGSSYNSPLHF. The CDR3 region has the DNA TGTGCCAGTAGTGAGACGGGAAGCTCCTATAATTCACCCCTCCACTTT.